Below, 5 T cell receptor beta chains from the same sample are listed, as sequenced in a study of T cells after yellow fever vaccination. TCRdb re-derived calls from the 5' RACE reads in MiXCR, one entry per CDR3 protein. In the table there are about 400,000 distinct CDR3 sequences, roughly 6.2% of which are singletons. The starting material was PBMCs, obtained 5 days after the yellow fever booster vaccination. The receptors shown here come from a man aged 25 to 40 who received the YFV17D yellow fever vaccine.

The rearrangement links TRBV6-2 or TRBV6-3 to TRBJ1-5; D is possibly TRBD1 (5 bases). The CDR3 loop spans 15 amino acids. CDR1 MNHEY and CDR2 SVGEGT come from the germline V gene. V lost 7 bases to trimming and J lost 5 bases, with 18 bases between them. The CDR3 DNA is TGTGCCAGCACGCCCCAGGGCGAGAGTTATCAGCCCCAGCATTTT. Its protein product is CASTPQGESYQPQHF.

There are a few counts of this clonotype. The CDR3 sequence is CASSSIAAPGLAKNIQYF. Here the CDR3 DNA reads TGTGCCAGCAGTTCCATAGCCGCCCCAGGGCTAGCCAAAAACATTCAGTACTTC. The chain is built from TRBV28 and TRBJ2-4, with a weak D call TRBD1 (5 bases). CDR1 and CDR2 from the germline V gene are MDHEN and SYDVKM. This CDR3 is 18 amino acids long. V was trimmed by 4 bases and J by 0 bases, leaving 19 bases between them.

This clonotype was observed at least ten times. This chain uses TRBV25-1 with TRBJ2-2, with TRBD1 identical over 7 bases. Per the germline V gene, CDR1 is MGHDK and CDR2 is SYGVNS. The length of the CDR3 is 16 residues. V lost 1 base and J lost 5; bases outside the gene matches: 7. The CDR3 here is CASSEFTGQRTGELFF. Here the CDR3 DNA reads TGTGCCAGCAGTGAATTCACGGGACAGAGGACCGGGGAGCTGTTTTTT.

This clonotype was counted a few times. V is TRBV7-2 and J is TRBJ2-7, with 9 bases lining up with TRBD2. The CDR3 spans 15 residues. V dropped 4 bases and J dropped 4; count of bases not matched to a gene: 8. CDR1 and CDR2 from the germline V gene are SGHTA and FQGNSA. CDR3 DNA sequence: TGTGCCAGCAGCTACTCTAGCGGGAATAGATACGAGCAGTACTTC. Amino acids: CASSYSSGNRYEQYF.

V is TRBV7-2 and J is TRBJ2-7; 10 bases fit TRBD2. The germline V gene has CDR1 SGHTA and CDR2 FQGNSA. The CDR3 spans 14 residues. V dropped 8 bases and J dropped 6; count of bases not matched to a gene: 10. Written as DNA, the CDR3 is TGTGCCAGCGGTACTAGCGGGACTCGCTTCGAGCAGTACTTC. This codes for CASGTSGTRFEQYF.